This T cell receptor beta chain comes out of a study of blood T cell repertoires in COVID-19. Background on the study: Sample material is recorded as cDNA or gDNA derived from T cells, B-cell-depleted T cells, or PBMCs.

The CDR3 runs 14 residues. Trimming removed 4 bases from V and 0 bases from J, with 9 bases in between. Germline assignment: CDR1 LNHDA and CDR2 SQIVND (reference sequence). The assay was immunoSEQ multiplex PCR, and TCRdb's table has in-frame clones only and misses some. The sample shows under 450,000 clones, 70% to 85% of them seen only once. The receptor was isolated from a human donor with acute or convalescent COVID-19. The donor label of this sample is uncertain. Input material: peripheral blood. V gene TRBV19 combines with J gene TRBJ1-1; D gene ambiguous. In DNA form, the CDR3 reads TGTGCCAGTAGTAAAACTATAGTGAACACTGAAGCTTTCTTT. Translation gives CASSKTIVNTEAFF.